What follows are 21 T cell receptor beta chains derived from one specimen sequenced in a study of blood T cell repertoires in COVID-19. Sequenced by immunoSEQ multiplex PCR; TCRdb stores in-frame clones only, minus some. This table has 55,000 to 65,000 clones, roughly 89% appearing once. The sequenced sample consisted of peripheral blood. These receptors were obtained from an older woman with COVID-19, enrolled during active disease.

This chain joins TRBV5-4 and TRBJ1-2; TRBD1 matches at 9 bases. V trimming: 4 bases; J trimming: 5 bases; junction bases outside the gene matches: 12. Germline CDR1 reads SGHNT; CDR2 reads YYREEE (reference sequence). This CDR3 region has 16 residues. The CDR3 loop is CASSAPVGTGLYGYTF. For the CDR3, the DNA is TGTGCCAGCAGCGCCCCCGTGGGGACAGGGTTATATGGCTACACCTTC.

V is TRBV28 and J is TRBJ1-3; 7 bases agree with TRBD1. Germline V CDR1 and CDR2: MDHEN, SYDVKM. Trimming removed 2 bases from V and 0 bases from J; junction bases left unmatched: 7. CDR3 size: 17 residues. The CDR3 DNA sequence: TGTGCCAGCAGTTTAACCGGACAGGTTGACTCTGGAAACACCATATATTTT. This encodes CASSLTGQVDSGNTIYF.

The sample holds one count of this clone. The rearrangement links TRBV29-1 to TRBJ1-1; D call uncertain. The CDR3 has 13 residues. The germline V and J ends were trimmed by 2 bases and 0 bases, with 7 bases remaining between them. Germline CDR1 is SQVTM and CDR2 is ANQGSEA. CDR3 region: CSVESDMNTEAFF. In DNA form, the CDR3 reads TGCAGCGTTGAATCCGACATGAACACTGAAGCTTTCTTT.

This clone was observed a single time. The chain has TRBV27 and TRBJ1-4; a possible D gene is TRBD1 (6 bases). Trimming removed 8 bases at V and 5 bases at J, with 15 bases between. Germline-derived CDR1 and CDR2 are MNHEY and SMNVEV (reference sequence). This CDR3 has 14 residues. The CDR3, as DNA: TGTGCCAGCGGCTGGAGTACAGGGAATGAAAAACTGTTTTTT. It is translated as CASGWSTGNEKLFF.

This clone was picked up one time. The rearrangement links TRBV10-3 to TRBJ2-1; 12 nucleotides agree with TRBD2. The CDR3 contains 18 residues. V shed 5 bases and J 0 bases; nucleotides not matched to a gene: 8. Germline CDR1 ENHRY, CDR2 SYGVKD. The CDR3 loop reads CAISSPSGGGSSYNEQFF. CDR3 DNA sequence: TGTGCCATCAGTTCGCCTAGCGGGGGGGGAAGCTCCTACAATGAGCAGTTCTTC.

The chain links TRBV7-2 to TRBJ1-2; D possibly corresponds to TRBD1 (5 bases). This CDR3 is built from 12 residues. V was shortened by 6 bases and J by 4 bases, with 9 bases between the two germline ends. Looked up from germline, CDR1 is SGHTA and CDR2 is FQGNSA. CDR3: CASRTDSYGYTF. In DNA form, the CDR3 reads TGTGCCAGCAGGACCGACAGCTATGGCTACACCTTC.

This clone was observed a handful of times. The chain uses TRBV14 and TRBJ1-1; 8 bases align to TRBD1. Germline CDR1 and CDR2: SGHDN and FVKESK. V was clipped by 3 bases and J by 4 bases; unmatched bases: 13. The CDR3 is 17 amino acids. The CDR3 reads CASSQLPGTGILTEAFF. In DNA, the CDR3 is TGTGCCAGCAGCCAGCTTCCCGGGACAGGAATCCTCACTGAAGCTTTCTTT. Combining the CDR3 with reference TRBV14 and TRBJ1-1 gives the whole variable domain EAGVTQFPSHSVIEKGQTVTLRCDPISGHDNLYWYRRVMGKEIKFLLHFVKESKQDESGMPNNRFLAERTGGTYSTLKVQPAELEDSGVYFCASSQLPGTGILTEAFFGQGTRLTVV.

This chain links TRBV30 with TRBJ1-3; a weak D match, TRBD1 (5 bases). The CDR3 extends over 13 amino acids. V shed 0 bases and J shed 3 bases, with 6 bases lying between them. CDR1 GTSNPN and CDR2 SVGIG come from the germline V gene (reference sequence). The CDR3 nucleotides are TGTGCCTGGAGTGTAACAGGTGGAAACACCATATATTTT. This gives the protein CAWSVTGGNTIYF.

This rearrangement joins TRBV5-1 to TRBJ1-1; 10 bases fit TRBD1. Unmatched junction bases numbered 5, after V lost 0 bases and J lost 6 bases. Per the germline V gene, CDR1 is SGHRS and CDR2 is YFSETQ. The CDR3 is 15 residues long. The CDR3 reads CASSLGGTGVPEAFF. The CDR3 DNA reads TGCGCCAGCAGCTTGGGGGGGACAGGGGTTCCTGAAGCTTTCTTT.

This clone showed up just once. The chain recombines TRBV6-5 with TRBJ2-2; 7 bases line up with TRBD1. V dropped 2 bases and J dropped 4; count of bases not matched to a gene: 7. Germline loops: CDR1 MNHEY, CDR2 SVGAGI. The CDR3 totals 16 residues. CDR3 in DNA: TGTGCCAGCAGTTACACGGGACAGCCTTTCACCGGGGAGCTGTTTTTT. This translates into CASSYTGQPFTGELFF.

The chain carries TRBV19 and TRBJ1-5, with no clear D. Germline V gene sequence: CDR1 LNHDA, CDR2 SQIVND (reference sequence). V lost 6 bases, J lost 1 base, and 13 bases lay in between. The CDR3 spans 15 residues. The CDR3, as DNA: TGTGCCAGTAGCTGGGGAGATAGGAGCAATCAGCCCCAGCATTTT. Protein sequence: CASSWGDRSNQPQHF.

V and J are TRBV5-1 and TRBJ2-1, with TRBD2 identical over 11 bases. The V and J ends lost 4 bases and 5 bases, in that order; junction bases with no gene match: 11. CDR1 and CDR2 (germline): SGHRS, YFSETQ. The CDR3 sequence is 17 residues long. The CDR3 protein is CASSPLAGGYRDNEQFF. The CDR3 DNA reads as TGCGCCAGCAGCCCCTTAGCGGGAGGGTACCGGGACAATGAGCAGTTCTTC. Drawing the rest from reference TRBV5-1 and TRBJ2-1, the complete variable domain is KAGVTQTPRYLIKTRGQQVTLSCSPISGHRSVSWYQQTPGQGLQFLFEYFSETQRNKGNFPGRFSGRQFSNSRSEMNVSTLELGDSALYLCASSPLAGGYRDNEQFFGPGTRLTVL.

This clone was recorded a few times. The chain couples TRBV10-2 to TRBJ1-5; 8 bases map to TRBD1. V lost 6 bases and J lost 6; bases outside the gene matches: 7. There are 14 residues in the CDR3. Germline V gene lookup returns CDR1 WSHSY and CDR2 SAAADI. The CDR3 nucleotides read TGCGCCAGCAGCTACGGACAGGGTGGTCAGCCCCAGCATTTT. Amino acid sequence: CASSYGQGGQPQHF.

The CDR3 bases are TGTGCCAGCAGTTCCACAGACAGGGGGCTAGAGACCCAGTACTTC. This sequence encodes CASSSTDRGLETQYF. The rearrangement joins TRBV28 to TRBJ2-5; 10 positions agree with TRBD1. CDR1 is MDHEN, CDR2 SYDVKM, per germline. The CDR3 is 15 amino acids. The J segment lost 4 bases and the V segment lost 4 bases, leaving 6 bases of the junction unmatched. Drawing the rest from reference TRBV28 and TRBJ2-5, the complete variable domain is DVKVTQSSRYLVKRTGEKVFLECVQDMDHENMFWYRQDPGLGLRLIYFSYDVKMKEKGDIPEGYSVSREKKERFSLILESASTNQTSMYLCASSSTDRGLETQYFGPGTRLLVL.

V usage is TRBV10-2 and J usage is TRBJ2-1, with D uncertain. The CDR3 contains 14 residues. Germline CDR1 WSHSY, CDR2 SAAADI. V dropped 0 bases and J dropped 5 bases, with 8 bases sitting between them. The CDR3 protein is CASSESGLNNEQFF. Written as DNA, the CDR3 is TGCGCCAGCAGTGAGTCTGGGCTAAACAATGAGCAGTTCTTC.

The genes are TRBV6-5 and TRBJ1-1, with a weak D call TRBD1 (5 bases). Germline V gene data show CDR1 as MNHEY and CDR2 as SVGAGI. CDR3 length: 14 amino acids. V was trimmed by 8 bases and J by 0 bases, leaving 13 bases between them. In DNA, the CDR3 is TGTGCCAGCTACGGGGGGGGACTGAACACTGAAGCTTTCTTT. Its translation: CASYGGGLNTEAFF.

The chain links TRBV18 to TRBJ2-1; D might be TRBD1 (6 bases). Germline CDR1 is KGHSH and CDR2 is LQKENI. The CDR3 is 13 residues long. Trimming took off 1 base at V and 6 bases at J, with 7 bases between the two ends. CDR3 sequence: CASSPQQGNEQFF. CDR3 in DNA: TGTGCCAGCTCACCACAACAGGGCAATGAGCAGTTCTTC.

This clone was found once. CDR3 loop: CASSLEPGGPYEQYF. DNA for the CDR3: TGTGCCAGCAGCTTAGAACCGGGAGGGCCCTACGAGCAGTACTTC. The V call is TRBV7-9, the J call TRBJ2-7, with 8 bases aligning to TRBD2. This CDR3 comprises 15 residues. CDR1 is SEHNR, CDR2 FQNEAQ, per germline (reference sequence). Trimming cost V 1 base and J 2 bases; bases outside gene matches: 4.

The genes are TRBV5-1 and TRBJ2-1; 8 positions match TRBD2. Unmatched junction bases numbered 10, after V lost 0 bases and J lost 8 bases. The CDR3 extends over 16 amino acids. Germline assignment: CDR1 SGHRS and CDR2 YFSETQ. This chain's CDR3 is CASSLETSGGPYEQFF. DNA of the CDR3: TGCGCCAGCAGCTTGGAAACTAGCGGAGGGCCCTATGAGCAGTTCTTC.

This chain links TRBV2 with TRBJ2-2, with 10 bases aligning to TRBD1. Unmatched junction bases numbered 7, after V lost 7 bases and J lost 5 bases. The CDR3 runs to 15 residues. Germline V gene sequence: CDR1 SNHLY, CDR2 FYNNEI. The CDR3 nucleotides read TGTGCCAGCAAGTCCGGACAGGGGGGGACCGGGGAGCTGTTTTTT. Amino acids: CASKSGQGGTGELFF.

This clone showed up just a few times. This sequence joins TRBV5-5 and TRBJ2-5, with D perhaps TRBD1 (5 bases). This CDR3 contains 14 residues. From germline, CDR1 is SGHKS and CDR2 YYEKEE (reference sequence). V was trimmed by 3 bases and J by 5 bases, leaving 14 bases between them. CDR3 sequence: CASSSFRADETQYF. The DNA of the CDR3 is TGTGCCAGCAGCTCCTTCAGGGCCGACGAGACCCAGTACTTC.